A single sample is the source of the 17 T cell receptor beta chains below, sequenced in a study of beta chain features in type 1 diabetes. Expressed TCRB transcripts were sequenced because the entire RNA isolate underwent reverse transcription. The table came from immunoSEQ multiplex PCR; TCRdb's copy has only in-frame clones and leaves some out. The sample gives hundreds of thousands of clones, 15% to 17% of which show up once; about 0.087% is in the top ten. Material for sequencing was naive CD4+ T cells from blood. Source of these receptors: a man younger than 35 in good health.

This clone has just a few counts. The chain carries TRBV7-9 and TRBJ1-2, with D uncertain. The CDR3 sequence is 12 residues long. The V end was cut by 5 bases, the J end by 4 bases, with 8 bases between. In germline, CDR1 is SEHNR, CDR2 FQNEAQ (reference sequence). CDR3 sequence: CASSPHGYGYTF. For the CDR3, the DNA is TGTGCCAGCAGCCCACACGGCTATGGCTACACCTTC.

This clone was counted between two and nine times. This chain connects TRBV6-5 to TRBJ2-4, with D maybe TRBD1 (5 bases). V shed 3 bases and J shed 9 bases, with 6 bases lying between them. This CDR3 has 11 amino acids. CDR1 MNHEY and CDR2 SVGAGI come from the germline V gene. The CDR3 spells CASSYTGIQYF. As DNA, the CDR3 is TGTGCCAGCAGTTATACAGGCATTCAGTACTTC.

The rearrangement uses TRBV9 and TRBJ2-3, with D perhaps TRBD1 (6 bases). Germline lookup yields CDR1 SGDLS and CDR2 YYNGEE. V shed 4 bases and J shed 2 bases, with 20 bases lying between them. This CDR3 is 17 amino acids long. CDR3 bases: TGTGCCAGCAGCATTCAGACAGGAGGAAATCCCACAGATACGCAGTATTTT. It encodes CASSIQTGGNPTDTQYF.

CDR3 in amino acids: CAISESSGKETQYF. The DNA of the CDR3 is TGTGCCATCAGTGAATCTAGCGGGAAAGAGACCCAGTACTTC. This rearrangement joins TRBV10-3 to TRBJ2-5; TRBD2 matches at 9 bases. The CDR3 consists of 14 residues. CDR1 and CDR2 from the germline V gene are ENHRY and SYGVKD. Trimming took 3 bases from V and 3 from J; bases not matched to a gene: 2.

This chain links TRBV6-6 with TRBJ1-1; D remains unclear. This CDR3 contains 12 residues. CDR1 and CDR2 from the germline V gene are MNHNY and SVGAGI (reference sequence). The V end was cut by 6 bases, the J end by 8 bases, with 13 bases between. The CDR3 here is CASRRTWEEAFF. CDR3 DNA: TGTGCCAGCAGGCGGACGTGGGAAGAAGCTTTCTTT.

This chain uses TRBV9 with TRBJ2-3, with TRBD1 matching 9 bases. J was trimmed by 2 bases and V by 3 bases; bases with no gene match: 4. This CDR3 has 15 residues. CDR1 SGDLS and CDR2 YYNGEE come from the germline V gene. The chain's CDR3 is CASSARDRATDTQYF. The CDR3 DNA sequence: TGTGCCAGCAGCGCCCGGGACAGGGCCACAGATACGCAGTATTTT.

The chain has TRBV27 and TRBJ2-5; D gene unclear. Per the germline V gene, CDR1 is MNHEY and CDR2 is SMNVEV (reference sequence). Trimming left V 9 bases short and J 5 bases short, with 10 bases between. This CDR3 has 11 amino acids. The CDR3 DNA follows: TGTGCCAGAAGAGAGAGGGAGACCCAGTACTTC. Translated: CARRERETQYF.

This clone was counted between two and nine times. The DNA of the CDR3 is TGTGCCAGCAGGCGGGGAGGGGGCAGAACCACTGAAGCTTTCTTT. Translated, it gives CASRRGGGRTTEAFF. The J gene is TRBJ1-1, the V gene TRBV2, with TRBD1 matching over 7 bases. Looked up from germline, CDR1 is SNHLY and CDR2 is FYNNEI. V was clipped by 6 bases and J by 4 bases; unmatched bases: 11. This CDR3 comprises 15 residues.

Here the CDR3 DNA reads TGCAGTGCTGTCCCCGGGGGTGGCTACACCTTC. Translated: CSAVPGGGYTF. The chain recombines TRBV20-1 with TRBJ1-2; TRBD1 is a possible D gene (5 bases). Germline lookup yields CDR1 DFQATT and CDR2 SNEGSKA (reference sequence). This CDR3 region has 11 residues. Trimming cost V 5 bases and J 7 bases, with 11 bases left between them.

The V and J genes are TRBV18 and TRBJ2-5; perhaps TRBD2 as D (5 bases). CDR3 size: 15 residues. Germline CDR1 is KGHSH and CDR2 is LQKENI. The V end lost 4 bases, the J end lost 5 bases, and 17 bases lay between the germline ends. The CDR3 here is CASSRPIRSGETQYF. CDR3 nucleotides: TGTGCCAGCTCACGTCCGATCCGCTCGGGGGAGACCCAGTACTTC.

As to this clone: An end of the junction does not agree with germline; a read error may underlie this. The CDR3 is CASSQYPGVTTSTDTQYF. The CDR3 bases are TGCGCCAGCAGCCAGTACCCCGGAGTCACAACTAGCACAGATACGCAGTATTTT. V and J are TRBV5-4 and TRBJ2-3; D is unresolved. The germline gives CDR1 SGHNT, CDR2 YYREEE (reference sequence). There are 18 residues in the CDR3.

The CDR3 reads CASTSPGQTYEQYF. The CDR3 DNA is TGTGCCAGCACCAGCCCAGGACAGACCTACGAGCAGTACTTC. The V call is TRBV28, the J call TRBJ2-7; TRBD1 might be the D (6 bases). Germline lookup yields CDR1 MDHEN and CDR2 SYDVKM. This CDR3 is 14 amino acids long. V gave up 7 bases and J gave up 2 bases, with 15 bases separating them.

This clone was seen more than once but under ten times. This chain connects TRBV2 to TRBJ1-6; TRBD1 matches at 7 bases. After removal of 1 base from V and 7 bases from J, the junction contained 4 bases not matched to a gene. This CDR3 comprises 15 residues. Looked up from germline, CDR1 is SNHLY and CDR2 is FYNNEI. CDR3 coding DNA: TGTGCCAGCAGTGAAGGGGACAGTTCCAATTCACCCCTCCACTTT. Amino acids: CASSEGDSSNSPLHF. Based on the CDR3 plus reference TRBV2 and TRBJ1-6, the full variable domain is EPEVTQTPSHQVTQMGQEVILRCVPISNHLYFYWYRQILGQKVEFLVSFYNNEISEKSEIFDDQFSVERPDGSNFTLKIRSTKLEDSAMYFCASSEGDSSNSPLHFGNGTRLTVT.

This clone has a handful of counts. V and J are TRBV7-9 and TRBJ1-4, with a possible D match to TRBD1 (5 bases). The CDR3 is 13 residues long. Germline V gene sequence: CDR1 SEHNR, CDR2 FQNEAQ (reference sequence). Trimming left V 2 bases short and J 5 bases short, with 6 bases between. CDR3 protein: CASSLSGNEKLFF. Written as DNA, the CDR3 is TGTGCCAGCAGCTTATCAGGGAATGAAAAACTGTTTTTT.

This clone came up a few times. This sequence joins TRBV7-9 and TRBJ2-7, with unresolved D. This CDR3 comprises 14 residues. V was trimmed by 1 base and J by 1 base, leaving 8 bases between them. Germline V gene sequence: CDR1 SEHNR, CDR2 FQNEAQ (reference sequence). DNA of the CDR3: TGTGCCAGCAGCTTAGTAAGGGAATCCTACGAGCAGTACTTC. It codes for CASSLVRESYEQYF.

The CDR3 coding sequence is TGTGCCGTGGTGGTCTCAGGGGGCACTGAAGCTTTCTTT. Protein product: CAVVVSGGTEAFF. This chain uses TRBV28 with TRBJ1-1; 7 nucleotides match TRBD1. Germline lookup yields CDR1 MDHEN and CDR2 SYDVKM. J lost 4 bases, V lost 11 bases, and 10 bases had no gene match. CDR3 length: 13 amino acids.

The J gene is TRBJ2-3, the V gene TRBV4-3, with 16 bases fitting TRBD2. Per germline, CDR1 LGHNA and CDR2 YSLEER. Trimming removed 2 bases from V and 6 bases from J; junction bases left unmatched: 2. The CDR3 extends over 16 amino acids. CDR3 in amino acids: CASSQPGLAGGDTQYF. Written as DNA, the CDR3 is TGCGCCAGCAGCCAACCGGGACTAGCGGGAGGGGATACGCAGTATTTT.